Below, one TCR beta chain is given with its context. Its target is unknown. The data are from a study of T-cell reconstitution after alpha-beta-depleted transplantation in children. This CDR3 comprises 18 residues. Germline CDR1 is SNHLY and CDR2 is FYNNEI. Unique molecular identifiers were incorporated during preparation of the TCRbeta library. TCRdb called the PCR reads again in MiXCR, with one record for every CDR3 protein. Of around 270,000 distinct CDR3 sequences in the sample, around 10% were seen once. General study findings and limits: One year after transplant, T-cell counts and diversity came mostly from newly produced T cells.

Sequencing was performed on PBMCs, taken before TCRalphabeta/CD19-depleted stem cell transplant. The rearrangement uses TRBV2 and TRBJ2-2; D possibly corresponds to TRBD1 (8 bases). This sequence originates from a boy younger than two with acute myeloid leukemia, due to receive a stem cell transplant. For the CDR3, the DNA is TGTACCATCAGTTTAGCGGGCAGGGGGCGCCGGAACACCGGGGAGCTGTTTTTT. Translated, it gives CTISLAGRGRRNTGELFF.